This T cell receptor beta chain derives from a study of blood T cell repertoires in COVID-19. Per germline, CDR1 SGDLS and CDR2 YYNGEE. V was cut by 4 bases and J by 0 bases, with 17 bases left in between. This CDR3 spans 17 amino acids. Clones were read by immunoSEQ multiplex PCR, and TCRdb kept only the in-frame ones, dropping some. The table has roughly 180,000 clones, 70% to 90% seen once. The chain couples TRBV9 to TRBJ1-3; D not resolved. This clonotype was obtained from a woman between 50 and 59 years old who had recovered from COVID-19. Sequencing was carried out using PBMCs or T cells enriched from blood (not recorded which). This CDR3 reads CASSPPNGESSGNTIYF. CDR3 nucleotides: TGTGCCAGCAGCCCCCCCAACGGGGAGAGCTCTGGAAACACCATATATTTT.